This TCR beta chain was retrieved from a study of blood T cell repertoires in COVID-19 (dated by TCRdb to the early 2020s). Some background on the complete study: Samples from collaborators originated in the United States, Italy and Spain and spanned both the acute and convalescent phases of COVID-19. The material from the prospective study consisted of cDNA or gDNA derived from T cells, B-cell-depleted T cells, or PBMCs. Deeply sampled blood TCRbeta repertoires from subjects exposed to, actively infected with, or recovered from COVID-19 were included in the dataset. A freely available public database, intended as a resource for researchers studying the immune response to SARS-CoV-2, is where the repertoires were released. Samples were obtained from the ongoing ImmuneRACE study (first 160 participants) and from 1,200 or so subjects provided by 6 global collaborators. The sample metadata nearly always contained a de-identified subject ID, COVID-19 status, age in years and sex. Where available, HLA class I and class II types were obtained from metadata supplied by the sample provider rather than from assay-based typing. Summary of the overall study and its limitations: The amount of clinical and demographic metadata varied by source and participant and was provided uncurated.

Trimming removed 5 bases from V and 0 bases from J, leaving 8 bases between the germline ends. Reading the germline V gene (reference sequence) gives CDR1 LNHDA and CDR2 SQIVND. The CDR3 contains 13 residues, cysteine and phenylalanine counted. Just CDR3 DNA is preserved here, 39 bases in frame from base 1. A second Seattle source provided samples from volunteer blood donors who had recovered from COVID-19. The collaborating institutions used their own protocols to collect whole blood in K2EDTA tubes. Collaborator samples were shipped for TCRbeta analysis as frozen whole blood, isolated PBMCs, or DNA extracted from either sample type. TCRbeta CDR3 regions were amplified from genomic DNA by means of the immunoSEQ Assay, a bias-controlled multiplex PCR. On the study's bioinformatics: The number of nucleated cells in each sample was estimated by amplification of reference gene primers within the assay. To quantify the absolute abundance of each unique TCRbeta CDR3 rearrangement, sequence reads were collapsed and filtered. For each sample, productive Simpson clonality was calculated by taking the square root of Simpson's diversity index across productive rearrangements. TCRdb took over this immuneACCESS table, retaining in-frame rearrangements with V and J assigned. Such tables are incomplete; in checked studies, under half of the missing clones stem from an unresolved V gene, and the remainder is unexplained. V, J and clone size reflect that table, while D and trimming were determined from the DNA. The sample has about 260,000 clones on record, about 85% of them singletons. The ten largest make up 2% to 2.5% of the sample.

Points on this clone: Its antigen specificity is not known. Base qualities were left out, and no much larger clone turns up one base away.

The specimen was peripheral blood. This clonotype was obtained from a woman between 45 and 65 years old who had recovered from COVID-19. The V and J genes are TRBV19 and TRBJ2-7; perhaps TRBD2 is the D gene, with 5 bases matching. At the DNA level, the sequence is TGTGCCAGTAGTTTGGGAGCCTCCTACGAGCAGTACTTC. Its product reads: CASSLGASYEQYF.